This T cell receptor (beta chain) was captured by sequencing in a study of cytotoxic CD8 clonotypes in ibrutinib-treated CLL. Whole-study context: After treatment lasting a median approximately 11 months, range 6 to 36, response samples were collected. Across samples, productive templates numbered a few hundred thousand and productive rearrangements reached about 99,000 on average. Overall study findings and caveats: Patients with sustained remission and those progressing were sampled at differing times. Contraction or stability on treatment characterized the public clonotypes, which were uncommon.

On this clone: Its cognate antigen is unknown.

The CDR3 is made up of 15 amino acids. Germline-derived CDR1 and CDR2 are SGHRS and YFSETQ. Trimming at V came to 4 bases and at J to 5 bases, leaving 11 bases not matched to a gene. The table came from immunoSEQ multiplex PCR; TCRdb's copy has only in-frame clones and leaves some out. The data show about 34,000 clones, 69% seen once. V gene TRBV5-1 combines with J gene TRBJ2-5, with 7 bases lining up with TRBD1. Sequencing was performed on PBMCs, taken before ibrutinib treatment. The TCR sequence derives from a human donor with chronic lymphocytic leukemia. As DNA, the CDR3 is TGCGCCAGCAGCCAACAGGGGATAGGTTGGGAGACCCAGTACTTC. Its protein product is CASSQQGIGWETQYF.